This T cell receptor beta chain was sequenced during a study of regulatory T cells in long-lasting Graves disease. This clonotype was observed at least ten times. Researchers made TCR beta libraries by using iRepertoire HTBI primers and running Arm-PCR on CDR3 regions. TCRdb analysed the multiplex PCR reads with MiXCR anew, one entry per CDR3 protein. The sample includes around 450,000 distinct CDR3 sequences, roughly 21% of them seen just once. As to time point: persistent/refractory GD, antithyroid drugs over 5 years with positive TRAb. PBMC RNA was the source of the TCR library. This TCR was sampled from a female donor with Graves disease. The sequencing used peripheral blood mononuclear cells (PBMCs), collected when the disease was refractory, from a patient treated with antithyroid drugs.

The CDR3 region is CSAMQGGNTEAFF. The CDR3 DNA sequence: TGCAGTGCTATGCAGGGTGGCAACACTGAAGCTTTCTTT. This chain uses TRBV20-1 with TRBJ1-1; D is possibly TRBD1 (5 bases). The CDR3 runs 13 residues. Trimming pared 4 bases from V and 2 bases from J, leaving 11 bases between. CDR1 DFQATT and CDR2 SNEGSKA come from the germline V gene (reference sequence).